The 29 T cell receptor beta chains given below trace back to one sample, sequenced in a study of cytomegalovirus exposure and HLA in healthy donors. Profiling relied on immunoSEQ multiplex PCR, and the TCRdb table lists in-frame clones only, not all of them. Of about 98,000 clones listed, 87% were seen once; the top ten hold under 4.5%. The sequencing sample was made of PBMCs. The origin of the receptors is a woman between 25 and 40 years old in good health and CMV-seronegative.

This chain joins TRBV11-2 and TRBJ2-3, with TRBD1 as a possible D gene (5 bases). Trimming stripped 5 bases from V and 1 base from J, with 10 bases between. The CDR3 extends over 14 amino acids. The germline gives CDR1 SGHAT, CDR2 FQNNGV. This CDR3 reads CASSPTRGTDTQYF. The CDR3 bases are TGTGCCAGCAGCCCGACCAGGGGCACAGATACGCAGTATTTT.

This clone was observed a handful of times. The genes are TRBV5-1 and TRBJ1-6, with D perhaps TRBD1 (6 bases). Trimming shortened V by 0 bases and J by 10 bases, and 14 bases separated the two germline ends. Germline CDR1 reads SGHRS; CDR2 reads YFSETQ. The CDR3 is made up of 15 amino acids. CDR3 sequence: CASSLDTRGYSPLHF. The CDR3 DNA sequence: TGCGCCAGCAGCTTGGATACCAGGGGCTACTCACCCCTCCACTTT. Looking up the rest from reference TRBV5-1 and TRBJ1-6 gives the full variable domain: KAGVTQTPRYLIKTRGQQVTLSCSPISGHRSVSWYQQTPGQGLQFLFEYFSETQRNKGNFPGRFSGRQFSNSRSEMNVSTLELGDSALYLCASSLDTRGYSPLHFGNGTRLTVT.

The chain carries TRBV6-6 and TRBJ2-7, with D possibly matching TRBD2 (7 bases). Germline V gene data show CDR1 as MNHNY and CDR2 as SVGAGI (reference sequence). The ends were cut back, 6 bases at V and 1 base at J, with 13 bases in the middle. CDR3 size: 14 residues. The CDR3 is CASRRGTQSYEQYF. The CDR3 DNA reads TGTGCCAGCAGGCGGGGGACACAGTCCTACGAGCAGTACTTC.

This chain connects TRBV6-1 to TRBJ2-5; 7 bases fit TRBD2. The CDR3 is 13 residues long. The junction had 4 bases not matched to a gene; V was cut back by 7 bases and J by 2 bases. The V gene's germline CDR1 is MNHNS and CDR2 SASEGT. The CDR3 spells CASTPGGQETQYF. The CDR3 DNA is TGTGCCAGCACCCCGGGGGGTCAAGAGACCCAGTACTTC.

A single count supports this clone. The V gene is TRBV9, the J gene TRBJ1-2; no reliable D call. The CDR3 sequence is 15 residues long. The germline V gene has CDR1 SGDLS and CDR2 YYNGEE. V shed 3 bases and J shed 2 bases, with 14 bases lying between them. The CDR3 sequence is CASSADAGFNYGYTF. The CDR3 DNA reads as TGTGCCAGCAGCGCCGACGCGGGATTCAACTATGGCTACACCTTC.

In its sample, this clone was seen once. This chain connects TRBV5-6 to TRBJ1-2, with D unresolved. This CDR3 spans 16 amino acids. V lost 1 base and J 5 bases, leaving 18 bases between the germline ends. Germline V gene data show CDR1 as SGHDT and CDR2 as YYEEEE. CDR3: CASSLTSGDYFYGYTF. The CDR3 DNA is TGTGCCAGCAGCTTGACGTCAGGAGACTATTTTTATGGCTACACCTTC.

The rearrangement uses TRBV28 and TRBJ2-7; 10 bases line up with TRBD1. Germline V gene data show CDR1 as MDHEN and CDR2 as SYDVKM. V lost 5 bases, J lost 3 bases, and 4 bases stayed unmatched. The CDR3 totals 14 residues. CDR3: CASSRQGASYEQYF. CDR3 bases: TGTGCCAGCAGTAGACAGGGGGCGAGCTACGAGCAGTACTTC.

The chain recombines TRBV10-2 with TRBJ2-2; 9 bases are a match to TRBD1. CDR1 WSHSY and CDR2 SAAADI come from the germline V gene. The ends lost 9 bases at V and 4 bases at J; junction bases unmatched: 12. The CDR3 extends over 16 amino acids. In DNA form, the CDR3 reads TGCGCCAGTAACCATCCGGGACAGGGAGGCACCGGGGAGCTGTTTTTT. It specifies CASNHPGQGGTGELFF.

The V call is TRBV5-1, the J call TRBJ2-7, with D maybe TRBD2 (6 bases). Per germline, CDR1 SGHRS and CDR2 YFSETQ. V shed 3 bases and J shed 0 bases, with 7 bases lying between them. The CDR3 length is 13 residues. The CDR3 bases are TGCGCCAGCAGCTCCGGGAGCTCCTACGAGCAGTACTTC. As protein: CASSSGSSYEQYF.

V usage is TRBV2 and J usage is TRBJ2-1; 11 nucleotides agree with TRBD2. This CDR3 has 16 residues. V dropped 4 bases and J dropped 15; count of bases not matched to a gene: 17. CDR1 and CDR2 from the germline V gene are SNHLY and FYNNEI. CDR3 sequence (DNA): TGTGCCAGCAGTGTCCTGGCGATAGCGGGGGGGCGAGGCTTGTTCTTC. Protein product: CASSVLAIAGGRGLFF.

V usage is TRBV6-5 and J usage is TRBJ2-2; 7 nucleotides match TRBD2. In germline, CDR1 is MNHEY, CDR2 SVGAGI. The ends lost 8 bases at V and 3 bases at J; junction bases unmatched: 3. The CDR3 runs 13 residues. The CDR3 region has the DNA TGTGCCAGCCATCGGGGGGACACCGGGGAGCTGTTTTTT. Encoded protein: CASHRGDTGELFF.

This clone was recorded a few times. The chain has TRBV5-1 and TRBJ1-3; possibly TRBD1 for D (5 bases). The V end lost 2 bases, the J end lost 4 bases, and 10 bases lay between the germline ends. This CDR3 contains 14 residues. The germline V gene encodes CDR1 SGHRS and CDR2 YFSETQ. This CDR3 is CASSLTGPGNTIYF. The CDR3 bases are TGCGCCAGCAGCTTAACAGGCCCGGGAAACACCATATATTTT.

The CDR3 coding sequence is TGCGCCAGCAGCTCCCTAGCGGTGGGGGAGACCCAGTACTTC. Protein product: CASSSLAVGETQYF. The chain uses TRBV5-1 and TRBJ2-5, with 7 bases matching TRBD2. There are 14 residues in the CDR3. Germline V gives CDR1 SGHRS, CDR2 YFSETQ. The V and J ends lost 3 bases and 5 bases, in that order; junction bases with no gene match: 7.

This sequence joins TRBV5-1 and TRBJ2-3; TRBD1 is a possible D gene (6 bases). V shed 4 bases and J shed 0 bases, with 21 bases lying between them. The CDR3 spans 18 residues. CDR1 is SGHRS and CDR2 is YFSETQ in the germline V gene. The DNA for the CDR3 is TGCGCCAGCAGCCTCCAACAGGGAGTCTGGGATAGCACAGATACGCAGTATTTT. Residues: CASSLQQGVWDSTDTQYF.

The chain employs TRBV4-2 and TRBJ2-1; D possibly corresponds to TRBD2 (6 bases). Germline-derived CDR1 and CDR2 are LGHNA and YNFKEQ. CDR3 length: 14 amino acids. The ends were cut back, 1 base at V and 7 bases at J, with 11 bases in the middle. CDR3 nucleotides: TGTGCCAGCAGCCAAGTGGCGGGAATGAATGAGCAGTTCTTC. Protein sequence: CASSQVAGMNEQFF.

The gene calls are TRBV5-8 and TRBJ2-7; 11 nucleotides align to TRBD2. Germline CDR1 is SGHTS and CDR2 is YDEGEE. After removal of 0 bases from V and 7 bases from J, the junction contained 0 bases not matched to a gene. The CDR3 contains 13 residues. The CDR3 loop is CASSLGLAGEQYF. DNA for the CDR3: TGTGCCAGCAGCTTGGGACTAGCGGGAGAGCAGTACTTC. The whole variable domain, remainder taken from reference TRBV5-8 and TRBJ2-7, is EAGVTQSPTHLIKTRGQQATLRCSPISGHTSVYWYQQALGLGLQFLLWYDEGEERNRGNFPPRFSGRQFPNYSSELNVNALELEDSALYLCASSLGLAGEQYFGPGTRLTVT.

The V call is TRBV7-8, the J call TRBJ2-5; TRBD1 agrees at 9 bases. Trimming took 6 bases from V and 7 from J; bases not matched to a gene: 9. The germline V gene has CDR1 SGHVS and CDR2 FQNEAQ. The CDR3 is 14 residues long. This CDR3 reads CASSGTGRSATQYF. The CDR3 region has the DNA TGTGCCAGCAGTGGGACAGGGCGAAGCGCGACCCAGTACTTC.

For the CDR3, the DNA is TGTGCCACCAGCAGAGATCACGGGACAGGGCACACCGGGGAGCTGTTTTTT. Protein sequence: CATSRDHGTGHTGELFF. V usage is TRBV15 and J usage is TRBJ2-2; the match to TRBD1 covers 9 bases. Germline CDR1 and CDR2: LNHNV and YYDKDF (reference sequence). Trimming cost V 0 bases and J 3 bases; bases outside gene matches: 5. The CDR3 runs 17 residues.

V usage is TRBV6-1 and J usage is TRBJ1-2, with D perhaps TRBD1 (5 bases). The V and J ends lost 3 bases and 4 bases respectively, with 6 bases between them. CDR1 and CDR2 from the germline V gene are MNHNS and SASEGT. The CDR3 has 12 residues. For the CDR3, the DNA is TGTGCCAGCAGTGAGGGGGGCTATGGCTACACCTTC. Encoded protein: CASSEGGYGYTF.

J is TRBJ2-7 and V is TRBV7-9, with 8 bases that match TRBD1. J lost 0 bases, V lost 2 bases, and 3 bases had no gene match. The germline V gene encodes CDR1 SEHNR and CDR2 FQNEAQ (reference sequence). This CDR3 is built from 15 residues. CDR3 loop: CASSLRQGTSYEQYF. The CDR3 DNA reads as TGTGCCAGCAGCTTACGACAGGGGACCTCCTACGAGCAGTACTTC.

The J gene is TRBJ2-1, the V gene TRBV10-2, with 12 nucleotides matching TRBD2. CDR3 length equals 15 residues. The V gene end was trimmed by 4 bases and the J gene end by 2 bases; junction bases not matched to a gene: 0. The germline CDR1 and CDR2 sequences are WSHSY and SAAADI. This CDR3 is CASSASGGAYNEQFF. CDR3 nucleotide sequence: TGCGCCAGCAGTGCTAGCGGGGGGGCCTACAATGAGCAGTTCTTC.

V gene TRBV27 combines with J gene TRBJ1-2, with a possible D match to TRBD1 (6 bases). This CDR3 comprises 15 residues. In germline, CDR1 is MNHEY, CDR2 SMNVEV (reference sequence). V lost 3 bases, J lost 2 bases, and 13 bases lay in between. CDR3 in DNA: TGTGCCAGCAGTTTTTCGGGGGGGGGCAACTATGGCTACACCTTC. It yields the protein CASSFSGGGNYGYTF.

The rearrangement joins TRBV27 to TRBJ1-1, with D maybe TRBD1 (6 bases). CDR3 length: 13 amino acids. Germline V gene data show CDR1 as MNHEY and CDR2 as SMNVEV (reference sequence). The V and J ends lost 7 bases and 10 bases respectively, with 19 bases between them. CDR3 sequence reads: CASTRGHPGGAFF. DNA for the CDR3: TGTGCCAGCACGAGGGGACACCCGGGCGGAGCTTTCTTT.

In DNA, the CDR3 is TGTGCCACCAGCAGGGACTACCCGTTACCGGCTGGAAACACCATATATTTT. It yields the protein CATSRDYPLPAGNTIYF. The chain couples TRBV15 to TRBJ1-3; the D is unclear. CDR3 size: 17 residues. V shed 3 bases and J shed 2 bases, with 17 bases lying between them. The germline CDR1 and CDR2 sequences are LNHNV and YYDKDF (reference sequence).

This clone was counted once. This chain connects TRBV6-1 to TRBJ2-3, with TRBD1 as a possible D gene (6 bases). This CDR3 is built from 14 residues. Germline-derived CDR1 and CDR2 are MNHNS and SASEGT. V shed 6 bases and J shed 3 bases, with 13 bases lying between them. CDR3 DNA: TGTGCCAGCAGGCCTCACAGGGAAACAGATACGCAGTATTTT. Translating gives CASRPHRETDTQYF.

This clone was recorded only once. The chain is built from TRBV5-1 and TRBJ1-4; tentatively, D is TRBD1 (6 bases). This CDR3 has 15 residues. Germline CDR1 reads SGHRS; CDR2 reads YFSETQ. Trimming left V 6 bases short and J 4 bases short, with 16 bases between. CDR3 sequence reads: CASKKRQAFNEKLFF. The CDR3 DNA reads as TGCGCCAGCAAAAAACGACAGGCCTTTAATGAAAAACTGTTTTTT.

J is TRBJ1-1 and V is TRBV18; TRBD1 aligns across 7 bases. The CDR3 loop spans 13 amino acids. V lost 6 bases and J lost 8; bases outside the gene matches: 9. Germline V gene sequence: CDR1 KGHSH, CDR2 LQKENI. CDR3 nucleotides: TGTGCCAGCTCGCTTTCGGGGACAGAAGAAGCTTTCTTT. Protein sequence: CASSLSGTEEAFF.

This rearrangement joins TRBV4-2 to TRBJ1-2; D gene ambiguous. The germline V and J ends were trimmed by 4 bases and 0 bases, with 6 bases remaining between them. This CDR3 spans 13 amino acids. Germline V gene data show CDR1 as LGHNA and CDR2 as YNFKEQ. The CDR3 loop reads CASSRGANYGYTF. The CDR3 DNA follows: TGTGCCAGCAGCCGGGGAGCTAACTATGGCTACACCTTC.

J is TRBJ1-4 and V is TRBV9, with D possibly TRBD1 on 6 matching bases. V was clipped by 2 bases and J by 8 bases, with 7 bases between them. Germline-derived CDR1 and CDR2 are SGDLS and YYNGEE. CDR3 size: 12 residues. CDR3 in DNA: TGTGCCAGCAGCGTTACAGGGGAAAAACTGTTTTTT. Its translation: CASSVTGEKLFF.